This TCR beta chain is drawn from a study of T cells after yellow fever vaccination. Points from the study as a whole: Most clones from primary vaccination were detected again post-booster (about 95% CD4, 88% CD8).

The germline V gene has CDR1 KGHSH and CDR2 LQKENI. V was cut by 6 bases and J by 4 bases, with 20 bases left in between. CDR3 length: 16 amino acids. TCRdb passed the 5' RACE reads through MiXCR, listing each CDR3 protein once. Here the sample spans 150,000 to 200,000 distinct CDR3 sequences, roughly 6.2% being singletons. A word on this clonotype: Its target is unknown.

The rearrangement links TRBV18 to TRBJ2-3; no firm D call. Here the sequenced sample was CD4+ T cells sorted from PBMCs, taken on the day of the first yellow fever vaccination. The TCR was taken from a man aged 18 to 29 who received the YFV17D yellow fever vaccine. In DNA, the CDR3 is TGTGCCAGCTCCCGAAGCGCGGACCCGGCCTCAGATACGCAGTATTTT. This sequence encodes CASSRSADPASDTQYF.